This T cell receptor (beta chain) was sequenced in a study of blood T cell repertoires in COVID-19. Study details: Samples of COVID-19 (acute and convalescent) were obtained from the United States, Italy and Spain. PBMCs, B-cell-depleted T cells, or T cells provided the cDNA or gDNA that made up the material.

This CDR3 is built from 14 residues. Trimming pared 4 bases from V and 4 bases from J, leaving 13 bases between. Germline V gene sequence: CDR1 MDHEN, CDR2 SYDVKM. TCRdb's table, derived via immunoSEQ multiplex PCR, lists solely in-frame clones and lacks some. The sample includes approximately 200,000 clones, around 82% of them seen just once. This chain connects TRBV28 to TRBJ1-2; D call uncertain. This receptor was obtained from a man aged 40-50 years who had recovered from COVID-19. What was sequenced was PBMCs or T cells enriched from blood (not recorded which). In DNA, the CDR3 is TGTGCCAGCAGTTCTCCAGTGAATTCCTATGGCTACACCTTC. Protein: CASSSPVNSYGYTF.